The rows below give T cell receptor beta chains drawn from one sample of a study of beta chain features in type 1 diabetes. The assay was immunoSEQ multiplex PCR, and TCRdb's table has in-frame clones only and misses some. Counted here are some 350,000 clones, around a tenth occurring once; the ten biggest clones make up 0.45% to 0.65%. The sequenced sample was central memory CD4+ T cells from blood. These receptors came from a man aged 30 to 45 with type 1 diabetes. Both conserved end residues are part of each CDR3. Fields, in order: clone size, V gene, D gene, J gene, CDR3 DNA, CDR3 protein. D genes are given only for firm matches. Clone size appears in some rows only: once, few, many, or a class for an expanded clone.

NA	TRBV18	NA	TRBJ2-5	TGTGCCAGCTCACCAAGGGGAAACCAAGAGACCCAGTACTTC	CASSPRGNQETQYF
many	TRBV4-3	TRBD1	TRBJ1-2	TGCGCCAGCAGCCAACCCCGGACAGGGGGTTCGTATGGCTACACCTTC	CASSQPRTGGSYGYTF
NA	TRBV6-5	NA	TRBJ1-4	TGTGCCAGCAGTTACGGTTCTTCTAATGAAAAACTGTTTTTT	CASSYGSSNEKLFF
NA	TRBV28	NA	TRBJ2-2	TGTGCCAGCAAGAAAGGGATCACCGGGGAGCTGTTTTTT	CASKKGITGELFF
NA	TRBV6-1	NA	TRBJ1-4	TGTGCCAGCAGTAGAGGGACGCGGGAGGGAAAACTGTTTTTT	CASSRGTREGKLFF
few	TRBV7-2	TRBD1	TRBJ2-5	TGTGCCAGCAGCCCTTCGGACAGGGAAGAGACCCAGTACTTC	CASSPSDREETQYF
NA	TRBV27	TRBD2	TRBJ2-5	TGTGCCAGCCGAAGTTGGCGGGAGGGAGGGGAGACCCAGTACTTC	CASRSWREGGETQYF
NA	TRBV5-1	NA	TRBJ1-4	TGCGCCAGCAGCTTGGTCGGGGTTTCTAATGAAAAACTGTTTTTT	CASSLVGVSNEKLFF
NA	TRBV5-4	NA	TRBJ2-2	TGTGCCAGCAGCCCCCCGTGGGGCGGGGAGCTGTTTTTT	CASSPPWGGELFF
NA	TRBV11-1	TRBD1	TRBJ2-7	TGTGCCAGCAGCCAGGGGTTTAGGGGACAGGCCTACGAGCAGTACTTC	CASSQGFRGQAYEQYF
NA	TRBV19	NA	TRBJ2-3	TGTGCCAGTAGTGGGGGAACCGTGCGAGCGCAGTATTTT	CASSGGTVRAQYF
NA	TRBV6-1	NA	TRBJ1-5	TGTGCCAGCAGTGAAGGGGGACGCATGTATAGCAATCAGCCCCAGCATTTT	CASSEGGRMYSNQPQHF
NA	TRBV7-9	NA	TRBJ1-1	TGTGCCAGCAGCGAATACAGGGAGAGGGCTTTCTTT	CASSEYRERAFF
many	TRBV5-1	NA	TRBJ1-1	TGCGCCAGCAGCTTGGGGACGGGGCAAGGGAGGGGAAACACTGAAGCTTTCTTT	CASSLGTGQGRGNTEAFF
NA	TRBV5-1	NA	TRBJ1-1	TGCGCCAGCAGCCTGCCCGGAGGGGGTGGGAACACTGAAGCTTTCTTT	CASSLPGGGGNTEAFF
few	TRBV29-1	NA	TRBJ1-3	TGCAGCGCCACTACAGGGACTCAAGGAAACACCATATATTTT	CSATTGTQGNTIYF
NA	TRBV18	TRBD2	TRBJ2-7	TGTGCCAGCTCACCGGCTTATAGCGGGAGGGCCTACGAGCAGTACTTC	CASSPAYSGRAYEQYF
NA	TRBV5-1	NA	TRBJ2-1	TGCGCCAGCAGCCCCAGAGGCGACCATGGTTACAATGAGCAGTTCTTC	CASSPRGDHGYNEQFF
NA	TRBV29-1	NA	TRBJ2-4	TGCAGCGTTATAGAAATGGGCGGGATAATAAACATTCAGTACTTC	CSVIEMGGIINIQYF
NA	TRBV5-4	NA	TRBJ2-7	TGTGCCAGCAGCTTGGACGGGTTCAACGAGCAGTACTTC	CASSLDGFNEQYF
NA	TRBV7-3	NA	TRBJ1-1	TGTGCCAGCAGCGCGGACTCAACGACGAACACTGAAGCTTTCTTT	CASSADSTTNTEAFF
NA	TRBV28	NA	TRBJ1-4	TGTGCCAGCAAGAGGCAGCTCAATGAAAAACTGTTTTTT	CASKRQLNEKLFF
many	TRBV28	TRBD2	TRBJ2-1	TGTGCCAGCAGGACTAGCGGGAGGAGTGGTAGAGGCTCCTACAATGAGCAGTTCTTC	CASRTSGRSGRGSYNEQFF
many	TRBV19	TRBD1	TRBJ1-5	TGTGCCAGTAGCGGGACAGCGGGTCAGCCCCAGCATTTT	CASSGTAGQPQHF
few	TRBV25-1	NA	TRBJ2-6	TGTGCCAGCAGTGAATTTGAGACAGCGAACTCTGGGGCCAACGTCCTGACTTTC	CASSEFETANSGANVLTF
NA	TRBV28	NA	TRBJ1-2	TGTGCCAGCACCCCCCGGGGCTCTGGCTACACCTTC	CASTPRGSGYTF
few	TRBV7-3	NA	TRBJ2-3	TGTGCCAGCAGCCCTTCTCCGGGGACAGATACGCAGTATTTT	CASSPSPGTDTQYF
NA	TRBV11-2	NA	TRBJ2-1	TGTGCCAGCAGCAACAACAGGTACAATGAGCAGTTCTTC	CASSNNRYNEQFF
few	TRBV5-1	TRBD1	TRBJ1-4	TGCGCCAGCAGCCTGACAGGGGCGTTCGCTAATGAAAAACTGTTTTTT	CASSLTGAFANEKLFF
NA	TRBV6-6	NA	TRBJ2-2	TGTGCCGGAGGGGGAACGAACACCGGGGAGCTGTTTTTT	CAGGGTNTGELFF
NA	TRBV2	NA	TRBJ2-7	TGTGCCAGCAGTGCGACATACAACTACGAGCAGTACTTC	CASSATYNYEQYF
few	TRBV7-9	NA	TRBJ2-7	TGTGCCAGCAGCCCGGCATCTGGGGCCTACGAGCAGTACTTC	CASSPASGAYEQYF
many	TRBV10-3	NA	TRBJ2-7	TGTGCCATCAGTGGCGGGCCGTCGCAGGGCTACGAGCAGTACTTC	CAISGGPSQGYEQYF